Listed below are T cell receptor beta chains from one sample, sequenced in a study of T cells in Graves' hyperthyroidism and ophthalmopathy. MiXCR, run by TCRdb on the multiplex PCR reads, gives a single entry per CDR3 protein. The sample consists of 400,000 to 600,000 distinct CDR3 sequences, 20% of them appearing once. The sequenced sample consisted of blood. Receptors were obtained from a man aged 18 to 35 with Graves' hyperthyroidism. Both conserved end residues are part of each CDR3. A D gene is named only where the DNA matches it firmly. Size values are once, few and many counts, or a class for expanded clones, and some rows have none.

.,TRBV2,few,TRBJ2-7,CASSLREGAEEQYF,TGTGCCAGCAGTTTAAGGGAGGGGGCTGAGGAGCAGTACTTC
.,TRBV6-1,many,TRBJ1-2,CASSEAGTAGYGYTF,TGTGCCAGCAGTGAAGCTGGCACAGCGGGCTATGGCTACACCTTC
TRBD1,TRBV10-2,few,TRBJ2-2,CASLGTGTTGELFF,TGCGCCAGCCTTGGGACAGGGACCACCGGGGAGCTGTTTTTT
.,TRBV2,many,TRBJ2-1,CAYTLVDGGNEQFF,TGTGCATACACTCTTGTGGACGGCGGCAATGAGCAGTTCTTC
.,TRBV12-3/TRBV12-4,many,TRBJ2-2,CASSGLGRPTGELFF,TGTGCCAGCAGTGGGTTGGGCAGACCTACCGGGGAGCTGTTTTTT
TRBD1,TRBV6-1,many,TRBJ2-7,CASSERTRDSSYEQYF,TGTGCCAGCAGTGAGCGGACCCGGGACAGCTCCTACGAGCAGTACTTC
.,TRBV27,many,TRBJ2-5,CASSLYEGTPRETQYF,TGTGCCAGCAGTTTATATGAGGGGACCCCTCGGGAGACCCAGTACTTC
TRBD1,TRBV29-1,many,TRBJ1-2,CSDQYRGNYGYTF,TGCAGCGACCAATACAGGGGGAACTATGGCTACACCTTC
.,TRBV7-3,.,TRBJ1-1,CASSPRVISTEAFF,TGCGCCAGCAGCCCCAGGGTTATTTCCACTGAAGCTTTCTTT
TRBD2,TRBV6-1,.,TRBJ2-3,CASSARLAGGLVSQYF,TGTGCCAGCAGTGCACGACTAGCGGGGGGGCTGGTCTCGCAGTATTTT
.,TRBV4-1,.,TRBJ2-7,CASSQEPSGDEQYF,TGCGCCAGCAGCCAAGAGCCCTCCGGGGACGAGCAGTACTTC
.,TRBV28,.,TRBJ2-7,CASTGTRAGSYEQYF,TGTGCCAGCACCGGAACTCGTGCGGGCTCCTACGAGCAGTACTTC
TRBD1,TRBV3-1,.,TRBJ1-1,CASSQEGQLNTEAFF,TGTGCCAGCAGCCAAGAGGGACAGCTGAACACTGAAGCTTTCTTT
.,TRBV5-6,.,TRBJ1-1,CASSPGTAGAFF,TGTGCCAGCAGCCCAGGGACGGCCGGAGCTTTCTTT
.,TRBV12-3/TRBV12-4,many,TRBJ1-1,CASTWGKTEAFF,TGTGCCAGCACCTGGGGTAAGACTGAAGCTTTCTTT
TRBD1,TRBV13,many,TRBJ2-7,CASSLRQGSEQYF,TGTGCCAGCAGCTTACGACAGGGATCCGAGCAGTACTTC
.,TRBV6-5,many,TRBJ2-7,CASNTGTGYEQYF,TGTGCCAGCAATACAGGTACGGGATACGAGCAGTACTTC
.,TRBV6-1,.,TRBJ1-1,CASRLIRDFEAFF,TGTGCCAGCAGACTGATCCGGGACTTTGAAGCTTTCTTT
TRBD1,TRBV27,.,TRBJ2-7,CASTPGPGQGQYEQYF,TGTGCCAGCACTCCAGGACCGGGACAGGGGCAATACGAGCAGTACTTC
.,TRBV10-2,few,TRBJ1-5,CASSESRRSISPSNF,TGCGCCAGCAGTGAGTCCCGGCGGTCAATCAGCCCCAGCAATTTT
.,TRBV6-2/TRBV6-3,.,TRBJ2-2,CASGDYPNTGELFF,TGTGCCAGCGGCGACTACCCGAACACCGGGGAGCTGTTTTTT
.,TRBV6-1,many,TRBJ1-1,CASSLNRDTIMNIEAFF,TGTGCCAGCAGCCTCAACCGGGACACTATAATGAACATTGAAGCTTTCTTT
.,TRBV28,many,TRBJ2-7,CASSFVRSYEQYF,TGTGCCAGCAGTTTCGTCCGAAGCTACGAGCAGTACTTC
TRBD2,TRBV12-3/TRBV12-4,many,TRBJ2-5,CASSSTSGGATETQYF,TGTGCCAGCAGTAGTACTAGCGGGGGGGCCACAGAGACCCAGTACTTC
.,TRBV5-1,many,TRBJ1-1,CASRGTVNTEAFF,TGCGCCAGCAGAGGGACGGTGAACACTGAAGCTTTCTTT
TRBD1,TRBV19,many,TRBJ1-2,CASSASTGFRGYTF,TGTGCCAGTAGTGCCTCGACAGGGTTCCGAGGCTACACCTTC
.,TRBV2,many,TRBJ1-2,CASSGWDSLYGYTF,TGTGCCAGCAGTGGGTGGGACTCACTCTATGGCTACACCTTC
.,TRBV30,.,TRBJ2-2,CAWSVRAVEHGELFF,TGTGCCTGGAGTGTACGGGCGGTGGAACACGGGGAGCTGTTTTTT
.,TRBV10-3,.,TRBJ2-3,CANSPPGRTDTQYF,TGTGCCAACAGCCCCCCGGGCCGCACAGATACGCAGTATTTT
TRBD1,TRBV28,many,TRBJ2-5,CASSLTGGVGETQYF,TGTGCCAGCAGTTTAACAGGGGGAGTGGGAGAGACCCAGTACTTC
TRBD1,TRBV2,.,TRBJ2-7,CASSEEGQGAYEQYF,TGTGCCAGCAGTGAGGAGGGACAGGGGGCCTACGAGCAGTACTTC
.,TRBV30,many,TRBJ2-7,CAASTTGTYEQYF,TGTGCCGCAAGTACAACCGGGACATACGAGCAGTACTTC
TRBD1,TRBV6-1,.,TRBJ1-1,CASRRGQLFTEAFF,TGTGCCAGCAGGAGGGGACAGCTCTTCACTGAAGCTTTCTTT